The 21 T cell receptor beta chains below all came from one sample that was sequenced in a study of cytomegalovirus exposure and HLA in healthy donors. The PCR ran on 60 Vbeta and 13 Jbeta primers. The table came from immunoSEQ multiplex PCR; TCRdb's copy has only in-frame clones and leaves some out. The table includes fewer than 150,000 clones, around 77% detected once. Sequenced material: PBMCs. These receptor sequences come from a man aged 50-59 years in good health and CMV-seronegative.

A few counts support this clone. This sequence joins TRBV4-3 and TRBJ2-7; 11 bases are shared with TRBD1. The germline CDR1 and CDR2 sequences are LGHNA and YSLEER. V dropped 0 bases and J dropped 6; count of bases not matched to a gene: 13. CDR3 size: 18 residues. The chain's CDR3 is CASSQEDSGTGGEAEQYF. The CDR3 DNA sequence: TGCGCCAGCAGCCAAGAGGACTCCGGGACAGGGGGTGAAGCCGAGCAGTACTTC.

CDR3 sequence: CASSVDPSGSTGELFF. CDR3 sequence (DNA): TGTGCCAGCAGCGTAGATCCTAGCGGGAGCACCGGGGAGCTGTTTTTT. V usage is TRBV9 and J usage is TRBJ2-2; 10 bases fit TRBD2. The CDR3 spans 16 residues. After removal of 0 bases from V and 4 bases from J, the junction contained 3 bases not matched to a gene. The germline V gene has CDR1 SGDLS and CDR2 YYNGEE. Complete variable domain (other parts from reference TRBV9 and TRBJ2-2): DSGVTQTPKHLITATGQRVTLRCSPRSGDLSVYWYQQSLDQGLQFLIQYYNGEERAKGNILERFSAQQFPDLHSELNLSSLELGDSALYFCASSVDPSGSTGELFFGEGSRLTVL.

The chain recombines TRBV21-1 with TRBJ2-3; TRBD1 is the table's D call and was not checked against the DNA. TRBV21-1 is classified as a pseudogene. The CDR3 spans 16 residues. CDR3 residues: CASSKVRDRSTDTQYF. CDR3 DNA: TGTGCCAGCAGCAAAGTTAGGGACAGAAGCACAGATACGCAGTATTTT.

The CDR3 nucleotides are TGTGCCATCAGTGAGGGGCAGGGAGGGGGTACTGGCTACACCTTC. This sequence encodes CAISEGQGGGTGYTF. The V call is TRBV10-3, the J call TRBJ1-2, with D tentatively TRBD1 (6 bases). Germline V gene sequence: CDR1 ENHRY, CDR2 SYGVKD. Trimming cost V 2 bases and J 7 bases, with 17 bases left between them. The CDR3 totals 15 residues.

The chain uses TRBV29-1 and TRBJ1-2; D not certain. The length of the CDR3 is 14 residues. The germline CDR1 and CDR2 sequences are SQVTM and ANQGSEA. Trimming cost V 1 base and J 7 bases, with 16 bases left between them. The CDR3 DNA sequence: TGCAGCGTTGAAGTCCCATATTTGGGCTCTGGCTACACCTTC. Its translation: CSVEVPYLGSGYTF.

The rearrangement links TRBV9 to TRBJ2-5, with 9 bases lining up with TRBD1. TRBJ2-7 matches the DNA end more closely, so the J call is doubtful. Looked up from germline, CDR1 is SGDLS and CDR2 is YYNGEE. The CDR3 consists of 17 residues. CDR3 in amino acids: CASSALGRGQGGYEQYF. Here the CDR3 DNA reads TGTGCCAGCAGCGCCCTGGGGAGGGGACAGGGAGGTTACGAGCAGTACTTC.

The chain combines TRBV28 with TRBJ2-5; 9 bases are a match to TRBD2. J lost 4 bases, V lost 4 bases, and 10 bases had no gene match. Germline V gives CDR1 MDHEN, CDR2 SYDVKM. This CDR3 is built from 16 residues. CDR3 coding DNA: TGTGCCAGCAGTTCGAGAGGTAGCGGGAGAGTAGAGACCCAGTACTTC. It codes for CASSSRGSGRVETQYF.

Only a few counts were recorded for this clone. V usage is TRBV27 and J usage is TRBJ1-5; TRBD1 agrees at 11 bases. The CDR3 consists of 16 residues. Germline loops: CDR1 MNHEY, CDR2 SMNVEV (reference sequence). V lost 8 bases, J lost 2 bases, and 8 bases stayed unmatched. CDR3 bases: TGTGCCAGCGGCCGGGACAGGGGGAATCGCAATCAGCCCCAGCATTTT. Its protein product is CASGRDRGNRNQPQHF.

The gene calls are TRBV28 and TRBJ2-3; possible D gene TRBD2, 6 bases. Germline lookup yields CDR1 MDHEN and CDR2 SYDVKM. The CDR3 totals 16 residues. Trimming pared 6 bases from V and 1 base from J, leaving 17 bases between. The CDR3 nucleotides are TGTGCCAGCAGCCTCACCGGACTACTTCGCACAGATACGCAGTATTTT. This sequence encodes CASSLTGLLRTDTQYF.

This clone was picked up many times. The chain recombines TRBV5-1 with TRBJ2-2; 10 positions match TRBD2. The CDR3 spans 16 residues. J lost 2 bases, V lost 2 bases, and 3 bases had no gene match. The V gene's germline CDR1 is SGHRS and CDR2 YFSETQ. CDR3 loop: CASSFTSGVNTGELFF. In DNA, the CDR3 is TGCGCCAGCAGCTTTACTAGCGGGGTTAACACCGGGGAGCTGTTTTTT.

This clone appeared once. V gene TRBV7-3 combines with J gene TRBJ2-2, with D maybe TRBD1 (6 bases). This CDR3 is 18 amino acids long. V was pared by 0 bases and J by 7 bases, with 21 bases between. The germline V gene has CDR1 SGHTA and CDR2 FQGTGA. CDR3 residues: CASSLTPGTRKGNGELFF. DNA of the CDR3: TGTGCCAGCAGCTTAACGCCCGGGACACGGAAGGGGAACGGGGAGCTGTTTTTT.

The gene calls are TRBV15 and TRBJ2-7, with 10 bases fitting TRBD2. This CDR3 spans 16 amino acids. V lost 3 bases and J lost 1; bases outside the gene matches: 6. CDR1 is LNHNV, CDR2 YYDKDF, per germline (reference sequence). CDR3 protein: CATSSSSGSKSYEQYF. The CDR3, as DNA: TGTGCCACCAGCAGCTCTAGCGGGAGTAAATCCTACGAGCAGTACTTC.

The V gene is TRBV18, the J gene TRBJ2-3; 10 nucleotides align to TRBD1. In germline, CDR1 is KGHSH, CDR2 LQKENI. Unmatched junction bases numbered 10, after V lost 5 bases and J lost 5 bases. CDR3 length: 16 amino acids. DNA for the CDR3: TGTGCCAGCTCAGACGGGACAGGGGTTGAAGAAGATACGCAGTATTTT. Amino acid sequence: CASSDGTGVEEDTQYF.

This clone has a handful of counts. The CDR3 loop reads CASSAGSDEQFF. The CDR3 DNA reads TGTGCCAGCAGTGCGGGGTCCGATGAGCAGTTCTTC. The chain links TRBV2 to TRBJ2-1, with D perhaps matching TRBD2 (5 bases). Trimming left V 4 bases short and J 8 bases short, with 9 bases between. The length of the CDR3 is 12 residues. The germline gives CDR1 SNHLY, CDR2 FYNNEI.

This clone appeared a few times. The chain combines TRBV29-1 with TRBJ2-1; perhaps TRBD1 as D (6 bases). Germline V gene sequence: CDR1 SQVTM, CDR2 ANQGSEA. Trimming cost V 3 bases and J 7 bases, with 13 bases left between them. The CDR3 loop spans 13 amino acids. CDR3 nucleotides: TGCAGCGTTGAGCAGGGGCTGAGGAATGAGCAGTTCTTC. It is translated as CSVEQGLRNEQFF.

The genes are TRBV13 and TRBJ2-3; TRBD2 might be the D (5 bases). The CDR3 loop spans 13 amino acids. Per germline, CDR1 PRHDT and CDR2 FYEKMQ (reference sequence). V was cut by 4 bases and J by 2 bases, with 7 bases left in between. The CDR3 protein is CASSSGNTDTQYF. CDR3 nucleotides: TGTGCCAGCAGCTCGGGGAACACAGATACGCAGTATTTT.

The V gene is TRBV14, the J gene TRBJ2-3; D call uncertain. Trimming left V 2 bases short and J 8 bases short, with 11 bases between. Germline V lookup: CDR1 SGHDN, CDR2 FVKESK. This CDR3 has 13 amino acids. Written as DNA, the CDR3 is TGTGCCAGCAGCCAAACCAGGAAAGGTACGCAGTATTTT. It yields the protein CASSQTRKGTQYF.

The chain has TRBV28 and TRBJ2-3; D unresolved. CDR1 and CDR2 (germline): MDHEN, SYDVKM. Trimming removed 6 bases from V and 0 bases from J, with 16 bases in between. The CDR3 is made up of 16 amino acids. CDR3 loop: CASSPIVSSSTDTQYF. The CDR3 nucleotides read TGTGCCAGCAGCCCCATTGTGAGCTCTAGCACAGATACGCAGTATTTT.

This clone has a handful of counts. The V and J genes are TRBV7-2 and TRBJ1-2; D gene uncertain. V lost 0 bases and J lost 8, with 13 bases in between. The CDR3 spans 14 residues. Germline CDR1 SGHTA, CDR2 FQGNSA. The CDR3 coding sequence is TGTGCCAGCAGCTTAGCCACAGCCATGAACGGCTACACCTTC. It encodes CASSLATAMNGYTF.

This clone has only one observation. Here the CDR3 reads CASSGGQGAFGPHNEQFF. The CDR3 bases are TGTGCCAGCAGTGGGGGACAGGGGGCTTTTGGTCCCCACAATGAGCAGTTCTTC. The chain uses TRBV6-1 and TRBJ2-1, with 12 bases fitting TRBD1. V lost 4 bases, J lost 5 bases, and 12 bases stayed unmatched. CDR1 is MNHNS and CDR2 is SASEGT in the germline V gene. CDR3 length: 18 residues.

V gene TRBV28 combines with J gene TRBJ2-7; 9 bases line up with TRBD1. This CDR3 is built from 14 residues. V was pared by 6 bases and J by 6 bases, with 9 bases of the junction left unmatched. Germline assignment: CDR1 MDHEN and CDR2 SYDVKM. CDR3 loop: CASRPGQGYAEQYF. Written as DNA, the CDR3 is TGTGCCAGCAGGCCGGGACAGGGCTACGCCGAGCAGTACTTC.